The sequence of this T cell receptor beta chain was determined in a study of OX40 agonist ivuxolimab in advanced cancers. In the study overall: Patients in the trial were receiving intravenous ivuxolimab every 2 weeks, at doses of 0.01 to 10 mg/kg. Two patients with cutaneous melanoma and one with hepatocellular carcinoma, three in total, showed partial responses. Study-wide results and caveats: The study found among the lowest clonal expansion in partial responders at 0.1-3.0 mg/kg.

Some clones are missing from TCRdb's copy, which holds only in-frame ones; the method was immunoSEQ multiplex PCR. The sample comprises nearly 110,000 clones, around nine tenths of which are singletons, and more than 0.4% rests with the top ten. J gave up 9 bases and V 3 bases, and 7 bases lay outside the gene matches. This CDR3 spans 15 amino acids. CDR1 SGHTA and CDR2 FQGNSA come from the germline V gene. For this clone: Its antigen is unknown.

The sequencing used CD4+ or CD8+ T cells sorted from blood, collected in a trial of the OX40 agonist ivuxolimab. The TCR originated in an adult with an advanced solid tumor such as melanoma, head and neck, liver or kidney cancer. The chain employs TRBV7-2 and TRBJ1-6, with TRBD1 matching over 8 bases. CDR3 DNA sequence: TGTGCCAGCAGCTTTGAGACAGGGGTTAGTTCACCCCTCCACTTT. This translates into CASSFETGVSSPLHF.